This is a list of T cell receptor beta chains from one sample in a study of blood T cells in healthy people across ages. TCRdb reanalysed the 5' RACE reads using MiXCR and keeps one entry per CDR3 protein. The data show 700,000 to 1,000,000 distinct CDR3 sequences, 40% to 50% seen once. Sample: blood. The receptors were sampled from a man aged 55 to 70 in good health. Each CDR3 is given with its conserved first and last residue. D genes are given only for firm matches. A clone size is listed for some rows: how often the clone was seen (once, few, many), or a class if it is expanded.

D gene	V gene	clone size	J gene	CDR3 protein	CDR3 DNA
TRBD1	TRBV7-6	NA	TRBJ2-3	CASSLLQGADMQYF	TGTGCCAGCAGCTTATTACAGGGGGCGGATATGCAGTATTTT
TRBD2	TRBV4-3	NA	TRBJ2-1	CASSQDGGGTSLFF	TGCGCCAGCAGCCAAGATGGGGGGGGGACTAGCCTGTTCTTC
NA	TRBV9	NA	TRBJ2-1	CASSSQTGYNEQFF	TGTGCCAGCAGCTCCCAAACGGGATACAATGAGCAGTTCTTC
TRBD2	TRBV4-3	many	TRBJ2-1	CASSHASGGAYNEQFF	TGCGCCAGCAGCCATGCTAGCGGGGGGGCTTACAATGAGCAGTTCTTC
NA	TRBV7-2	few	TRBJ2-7	CASSNPPGPAQYF	TGTGCCAGCAGTAATCCCCCAGGGCCGGCCCAGTACTTC
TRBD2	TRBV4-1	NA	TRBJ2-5	CASTRTSGGASMETQYF	TGCGCCAGCACCAGGACTAGCGGGGGGGCTTCTATGGAGACCCAGTACTTC
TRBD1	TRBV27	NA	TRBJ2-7	CASREAGTGWYEQYF	TGTGCCAGCAGAGAAGCCGGGACAGGGTGGTACGAGCAGTACTTC
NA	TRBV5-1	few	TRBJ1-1	CASREGENTEAFF	TGCGCCAGCAGAGAGGGAGAGAACACTGAAGCTTTCTTT
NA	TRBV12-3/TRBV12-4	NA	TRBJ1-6	CASSLSRPTSNSPLHF	TGTGCCAGCAGTTTAAGCAGGCCGACTTCAAATTCACCCCTCCACTTT
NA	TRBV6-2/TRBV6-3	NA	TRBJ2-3	CASRMAGVRDTQYF	TGTGCCAGCAGAATGGCCGGGGTTCGAGATACGCAGTATTTT
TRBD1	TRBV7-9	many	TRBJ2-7	CASSLPGQGAYEQYF	TGTGCCAGCAGTCTCCCGGGACAGGGGGCTTACGAGCAGTACTTC
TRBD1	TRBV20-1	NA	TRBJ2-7	CSAPGQGLLGYEQYF	TGCAGTGCCCCGGGACAGGGACTTTTGGGCTACGAGCAGTACTTC
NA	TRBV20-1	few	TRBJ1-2	CSARDGGTAAPRGYTF	TGCAGTGCTAGAGATGGGGGGACGGCCGCGCCTCGGGGCTACACCTTC
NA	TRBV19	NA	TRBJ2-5	CASSTGHHVQYF	TGTGCCAGTAGTACTGGACACCATGTCCAGTACTTC
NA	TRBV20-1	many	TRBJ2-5	CSALRDTQGTQYF	TGCAGTGCTCTCAGAGACACGCAAGGGACCCAGTACTTC
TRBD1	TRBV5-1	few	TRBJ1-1	CASSRDRGYTEAFF	TGCGCCAGCAGCCGGGACAGGGGGTACACTGAAGCTTTCTTT
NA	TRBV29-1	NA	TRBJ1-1	CSVPVGPEAFF	TGCAGCGTGCCGGTTGGGCCTGAAGCTTTCTTT
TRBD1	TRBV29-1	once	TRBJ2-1	CSVIPGQYNEEFF	TGCAGCGTTATACCGGGACAGTACAATGAGGAGTTCTTC
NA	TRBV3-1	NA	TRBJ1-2	CASSQSVPANYGYTF	TGTGCCAGCAGCCAATCGGTACCCGCTAACTATGGCTACACCTTC
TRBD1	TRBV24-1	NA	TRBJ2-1	CATSLSGTGSYNEQFF	TGTGCCACCAGCTTATCCGGGACAGGCTCCTACAATGAGCAGTTCTTC
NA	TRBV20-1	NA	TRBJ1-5	CSAFRDGDQPQHF	TGCAGTGCTTTCCGGGACGGGGATCAGCCCCAGCATTTT
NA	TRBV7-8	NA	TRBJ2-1	CASSLNVLSSYNEQFF	TGTGCCAGCAGCTTAAACGTTCTTAGCTCCTACAATGAGCAGTTCTTC
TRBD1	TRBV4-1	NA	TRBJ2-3	CASSQLQGKMADTQYF	TGCGCCAGCAGCCAACTACAGGGGAAAATGGCAGATACGCAGTATTTT
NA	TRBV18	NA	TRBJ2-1	CASSPRATGGPYNEQFF	TGTGCCAGCTCACCGCGAGCAACGGGGGGCCCGTACAATGAGCAGTTCTTC
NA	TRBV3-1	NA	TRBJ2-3	CASSQSGWDTQYF	TGTGCCAGCAGCCAATCTGGGTGGGATACGCAGTATTTT
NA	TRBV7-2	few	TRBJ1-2	CASSLQGISYGYTF	TGTGCCAGCAGCCTCCAGGGTATCAGCTATGGCTACACCTTC
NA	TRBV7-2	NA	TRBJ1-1	CASSPGTKRTEAFF	TGTGCCAGCAGCCCCGGGACAAAAAGGACTGAAGCTTTCTTT
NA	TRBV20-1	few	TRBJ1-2	CSARILDYGYTF	TGCAGTGCCCGAATACTAGACTATGGCTACACCTTC
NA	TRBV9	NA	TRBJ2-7	CASSPRQDSYEQYF	TGTGCCAGCAGCCCCCGACAGGACTCCTACGAGCAGTACTTC
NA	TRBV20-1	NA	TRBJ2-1	CSASKPAGASYNEQFF	TGCAGTGCTAGCAAACCTGCGGGGGCCTCCTACAATGAGCAGTTCTTC
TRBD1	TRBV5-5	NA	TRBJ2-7	CASSLHGTASTYEQYF	TGTGCCAGCAGCTTGCACGGGACAGCATCGACCTACGAGCAGTACTTC
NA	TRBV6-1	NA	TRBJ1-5	CASSVGSAYQPQHF	TGTGCCAGCAGTGTAGGCAGTGCCTATCAGCCCCAGCATTTT
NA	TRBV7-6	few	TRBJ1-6	CASSLATGNSPLHF	TGTGCCAGCAGCTTAGCCACAGGGAACTCACCCCTCCACTTT
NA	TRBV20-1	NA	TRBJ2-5	CSATGRNQGTQYF	TGCAGTGCGACCGGCCGTAACCAAGGGACCCAGTACTTC
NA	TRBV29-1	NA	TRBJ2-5	CSASNSRDQYF	TGCAGCGCTTCAAATAGTAGAGACCAGTACTTC
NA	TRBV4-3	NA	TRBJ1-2	CASSQDRARVYGYTF	TGCGCCAGCAGCCAAGATCGGGCCAGGGTGTATGGCTACACCTTC
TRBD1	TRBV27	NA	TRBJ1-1	CASSKYRGRMNTEAFF	TGTGCCAGCAGTAAATACAGGGGTCGGATGAACACTGAAGCTTTCTTT
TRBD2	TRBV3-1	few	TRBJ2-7	CASSPGLADLGEQYF	TGTGCCAGCAGCCCGGGACTAGCGGACCTCGGCGAGCAGTACTTC
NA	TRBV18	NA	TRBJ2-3	CASSPQGISPTDTQYF	TGTGCCAGCTCACCACAAGGGATTTCCCCCACAGATACGCAGTATTTT
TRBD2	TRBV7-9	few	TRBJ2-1	CASSQAGASYNEQFF	TGTGCCAGCAGCCAAGCGGGAGCGTCCTACAATGAGCAGTTCTTC
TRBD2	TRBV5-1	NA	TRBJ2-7	CASSPGTSGGRQYF	TGCGCCAGCAGCCCCGGGACTAGCGGGGGACGGCAGTACTTC
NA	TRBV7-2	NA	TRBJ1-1	CASSPPGPEAFF	TGTGCCAGCAGCCCCCCCGGGCCTGAAGCTTTCTTT
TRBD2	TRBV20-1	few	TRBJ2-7	CSARSTTSGSYEQYF	TGCAGTGCTAGATCCACGACTAGCGGGTCCTACGAGCAGTACTTC
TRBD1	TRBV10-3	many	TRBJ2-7	CAIGDRTYEQYF	TGTGCCATCGGGGACAGAACCTACGAGCAGTACTTC
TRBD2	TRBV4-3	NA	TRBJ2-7	CASSQDWAGDYEQYF	TGCGCCAGCAGCCAAGATTGGGCGGGGGATTACGAGCAGTACTTC
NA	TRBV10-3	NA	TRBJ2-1	CAISVTEMDEQFF	TGTGCCATCAGTGTTACTGAGATGGATGAGCAGTTCTTC
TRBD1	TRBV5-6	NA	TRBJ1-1	CASSLGTDEAFF	TGTGCCAGCAGCTTAGGGACAGATGAAGCTTTCTTT
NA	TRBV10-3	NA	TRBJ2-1	CAIKGRYNVQFF	TGTGCCATCAAGGGCAGGTACAATGTGCAGTTCTTC
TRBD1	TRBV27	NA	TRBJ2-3	CASSPHTGGSADTQYF	TGTGCCAGCAGTCCCCATACAGGGGGCTCAGCAGATACGCAGTATTTT
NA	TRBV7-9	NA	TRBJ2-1	CASSSPGASWAGSYNEQFF	TGTGCCAGCAGCTCCCCCGGGGCCTCGTGGGCGGGGTCCTACAATGAGCAGTTCTTC
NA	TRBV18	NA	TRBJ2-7	CASAPQRGDEQYF	TGTGCCAGCGCACCACAGAGGGGTGACGAGCAGTACTTC
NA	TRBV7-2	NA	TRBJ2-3	CASSVGATDTQYF	TGTGCCAGCAGCGTAGGGGCGACAGATACGCAGTATTTT
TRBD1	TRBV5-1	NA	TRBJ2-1	CASSFNVYRGRDEQFF	TGCGCCAGCAGCTTCAACGTTTACAGGGGGCGGGATGAGCAGTTCTTC
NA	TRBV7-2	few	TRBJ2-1	CASSLKSGGNEQFF	TGTGCCAGCAGCTTAAAAAGTGGTGGCAATGAGCAGTTCTTC